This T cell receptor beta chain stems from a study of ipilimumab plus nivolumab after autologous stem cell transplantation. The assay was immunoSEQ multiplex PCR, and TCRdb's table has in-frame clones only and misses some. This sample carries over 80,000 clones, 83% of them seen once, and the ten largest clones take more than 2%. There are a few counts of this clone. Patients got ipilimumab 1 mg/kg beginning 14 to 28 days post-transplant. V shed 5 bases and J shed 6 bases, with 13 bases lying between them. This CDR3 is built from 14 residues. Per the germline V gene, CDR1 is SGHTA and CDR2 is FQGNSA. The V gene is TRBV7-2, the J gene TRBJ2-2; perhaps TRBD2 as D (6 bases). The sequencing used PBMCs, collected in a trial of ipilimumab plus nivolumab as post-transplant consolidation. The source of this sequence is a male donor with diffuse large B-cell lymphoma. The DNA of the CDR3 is TGTGCCAGCAGCCGCGGACGGGAGTCCGGGGAGCTGTTTTTT. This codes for CASSRGRESGELFF.